The clone carrying this TCR beta chain is a singleton in its sample. Its antigen is currently unknown. At one of its ends the junction is not consistent with the germline gene, which may arise from a read error. TCRdb analysed the reads with MiXCR anew, one entry per CDR3 protein. The repertoire holds about 63,000 distinct CDR3 sequences, with 21% as singletons. The data stem from a study of lung T cells in sarcoidosis with Löfgren's syndrome. General observations from the study: Löfgren's syndrome patients reportedly showed greatest TRAV12-1 and TRBV2 expansion versus controls.

This CDR3 region has 15 residues. Germline lookup yields CDR1 MNHNY and CDR2 SVGAGI (reference sequence). This TCR was recovered from a human donor with sarcoidosis (Löfgren's syndrome or another form), or a control subject (not recorded which). The chain combines TRBV6-6 with TRBJ1-1; TRBD1 is a possible D gene (5 bases). Sequenced input: CD4+ T cells from PBMCs. CDR3 sequence: CASSPPAGQNTEALF. CDR3 DNA sequence: TGTGCCAGCAGTCCCCCCGCAGGGCAGAACACTGAAGCTCTCTTT.